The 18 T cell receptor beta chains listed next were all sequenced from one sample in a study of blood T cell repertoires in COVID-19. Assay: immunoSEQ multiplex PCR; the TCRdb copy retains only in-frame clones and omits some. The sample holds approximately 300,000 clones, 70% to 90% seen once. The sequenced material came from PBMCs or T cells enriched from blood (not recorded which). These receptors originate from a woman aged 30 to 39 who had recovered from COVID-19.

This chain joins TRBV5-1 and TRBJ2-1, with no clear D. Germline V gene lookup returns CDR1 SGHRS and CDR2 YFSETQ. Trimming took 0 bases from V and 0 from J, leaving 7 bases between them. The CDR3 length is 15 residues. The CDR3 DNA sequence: TGCGCCAGCAGCTTGGGCACTGACTCCTACAATGAGCAGTTCTTC. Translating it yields CASSLGTDSYNEQFF. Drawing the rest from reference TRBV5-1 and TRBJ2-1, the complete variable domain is KAGVTQTPRYLIKTRGQQVTLSCSPISGHRSVSWYQQTPGQGLQFLFEYFSETQRNKGNFPGRFSGRQFSNSRSEMNVSTLELGDSALYLCASSLGTDSYNEQFFGPGTRLTVL.

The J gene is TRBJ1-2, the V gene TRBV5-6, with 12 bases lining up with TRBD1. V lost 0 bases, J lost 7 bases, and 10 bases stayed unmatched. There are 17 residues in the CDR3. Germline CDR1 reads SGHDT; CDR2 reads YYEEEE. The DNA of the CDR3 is TGTGCCAGCAGCTTGGGGGCCGGGACAGGGGGCTGGCCTGGCTACACCTTC. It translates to CASSLGAGTGGWPGYTF.

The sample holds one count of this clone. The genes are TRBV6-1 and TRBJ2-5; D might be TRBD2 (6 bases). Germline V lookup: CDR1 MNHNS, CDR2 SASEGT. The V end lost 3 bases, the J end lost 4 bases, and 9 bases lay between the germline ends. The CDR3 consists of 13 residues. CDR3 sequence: CASSDARGETQYF. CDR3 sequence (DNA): TGTGCCAGCAGTGATGCGCGGGGAGAGACCCAGTACTTC.

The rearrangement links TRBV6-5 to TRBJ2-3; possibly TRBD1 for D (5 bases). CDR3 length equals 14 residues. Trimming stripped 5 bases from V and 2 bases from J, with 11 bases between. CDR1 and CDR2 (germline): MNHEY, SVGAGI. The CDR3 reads CASSRRQSTDTQYF. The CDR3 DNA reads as TGTGCCAGCAGTCGTCGACAGTCCACAGATACGCAGTATTTT.

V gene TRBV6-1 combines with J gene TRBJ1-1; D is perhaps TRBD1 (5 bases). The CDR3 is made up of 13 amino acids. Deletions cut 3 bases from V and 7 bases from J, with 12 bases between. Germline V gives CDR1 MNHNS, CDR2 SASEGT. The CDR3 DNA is TGTGCCAGCAGTGATGGGACTTTCCGTGAAGCTTTCTTT. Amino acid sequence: CASSDGTFREAFF.

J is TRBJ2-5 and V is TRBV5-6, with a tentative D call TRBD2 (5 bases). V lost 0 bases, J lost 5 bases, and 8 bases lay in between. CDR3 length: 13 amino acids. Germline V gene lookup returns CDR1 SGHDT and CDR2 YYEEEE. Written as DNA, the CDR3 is TGTGCCAGCAGCTTGGGCTCGGGGGAGACCCAGTACTTC. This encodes CASSLGSGETQYF. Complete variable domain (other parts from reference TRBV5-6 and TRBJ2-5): DAGVTQSPTHLIKTRGQQVTLRCSPKSGHDTVSWYQQALGQGPQFIFQYYEEEERQRGNFPDRFSGHQFPNYSSELNVNALLLGDSALYLCASSLGSGETQYFGPGTRLLVL.

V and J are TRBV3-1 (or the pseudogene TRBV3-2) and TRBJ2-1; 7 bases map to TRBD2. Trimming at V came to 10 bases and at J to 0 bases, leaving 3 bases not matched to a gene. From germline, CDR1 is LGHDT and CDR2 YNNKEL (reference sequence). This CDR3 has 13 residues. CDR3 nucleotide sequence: TGTGCCACCGGGGGGAGCTCCTACAATGAGCAGTTCTTC. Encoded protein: CATGGSSYNEQFF.

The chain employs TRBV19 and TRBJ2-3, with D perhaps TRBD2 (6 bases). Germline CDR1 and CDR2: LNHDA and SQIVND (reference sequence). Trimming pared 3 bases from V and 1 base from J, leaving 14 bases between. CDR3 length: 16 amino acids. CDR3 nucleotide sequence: TGTGCCAGTAGTATGGCCCTCGGAGGGGGCACAGATACGCAGTATTTT. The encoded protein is CASSMALGGGTDTQYF. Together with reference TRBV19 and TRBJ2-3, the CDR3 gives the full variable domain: DGGITQSPKYLFRKEGQNVTLSCEQNLNHDAMYWYRQDPGQGLRLIYYSQIVNDFQKGDIAEGYSVSREKKESFPLTVTSAQKNPTAFYLCASSMALGGGTDTQYFGPGTRLTVL.

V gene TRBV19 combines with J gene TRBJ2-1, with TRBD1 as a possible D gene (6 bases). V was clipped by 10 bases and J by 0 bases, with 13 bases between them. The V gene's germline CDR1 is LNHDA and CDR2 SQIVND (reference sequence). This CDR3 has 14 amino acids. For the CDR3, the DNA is TGTGCCACACGACAGGCAAGCTCCTACAATGAGCAGTTCTTC. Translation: CATRQASSYNEQFF. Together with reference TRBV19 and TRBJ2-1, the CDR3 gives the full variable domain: DGGITQSPKYLFRKEGQNVTLSCEQNLNHDAMYWYRQDPGQGLRLIYYSQIVNDFQKGDIAEGYSVSREKKESFPLTVTSAQKNPTAFYLCATRQASSYNEQFFGPGTRLTVL.

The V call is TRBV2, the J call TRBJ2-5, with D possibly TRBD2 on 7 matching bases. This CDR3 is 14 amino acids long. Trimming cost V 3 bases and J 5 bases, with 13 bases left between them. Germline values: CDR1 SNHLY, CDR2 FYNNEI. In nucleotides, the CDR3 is TGTGCCAGCAGTGAGCCCGGGGGGCGTGAGACCCAGTACTTC. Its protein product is CASSEPGGRETQYF. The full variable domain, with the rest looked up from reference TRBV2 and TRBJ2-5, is EPEVTQTPSHQVTQMGQEVILRCVPISNHLYFYWYRQILGQKVEFLVSFYNNEISEKSEIFDDQFSVERPDGSNFTLKIRSTKLEDSAMYFCASSEPGGRETQYFGPGTRLLVL.

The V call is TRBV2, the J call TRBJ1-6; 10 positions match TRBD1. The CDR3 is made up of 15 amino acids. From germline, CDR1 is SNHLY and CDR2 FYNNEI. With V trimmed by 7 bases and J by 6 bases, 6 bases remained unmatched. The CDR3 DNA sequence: TGTGCCAGCAACCTCCGGGACAGGGGTAATTCACCCCTCCACTTT. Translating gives CASNLRDRGNSPLHF.

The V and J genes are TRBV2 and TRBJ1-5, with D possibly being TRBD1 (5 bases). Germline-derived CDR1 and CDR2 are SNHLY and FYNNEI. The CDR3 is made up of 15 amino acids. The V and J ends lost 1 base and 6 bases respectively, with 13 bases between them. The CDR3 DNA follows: TGTGCCAGCAGTGAAGACAGGTCTTGGAGTCAGCCCCAGCATTTT. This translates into CASSEDRSWSQPQHF.

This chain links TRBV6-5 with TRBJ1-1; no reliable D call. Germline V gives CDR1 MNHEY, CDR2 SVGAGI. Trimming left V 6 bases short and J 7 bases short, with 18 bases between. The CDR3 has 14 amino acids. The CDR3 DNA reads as TGTGCCAGCAGAGAGGGAGGGCTCGGCAGTGAAGCTTTCTTT. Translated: CASREGGLGSEAFF.

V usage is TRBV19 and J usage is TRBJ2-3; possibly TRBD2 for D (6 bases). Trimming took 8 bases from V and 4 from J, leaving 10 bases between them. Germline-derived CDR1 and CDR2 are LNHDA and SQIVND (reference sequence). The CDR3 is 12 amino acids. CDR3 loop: CASSIAADTQYF. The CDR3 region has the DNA TGTGCCAGTTCAATAGCGGCAGATACGCAGTATTTT.

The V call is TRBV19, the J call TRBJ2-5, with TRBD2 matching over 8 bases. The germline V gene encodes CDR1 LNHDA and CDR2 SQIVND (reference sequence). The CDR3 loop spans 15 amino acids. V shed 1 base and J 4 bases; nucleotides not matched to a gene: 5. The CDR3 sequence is CASSIGQRGRETQYF. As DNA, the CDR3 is TGTGCCAGTAGTATAGGCCAGCGGGGGAGAGAGACCCAGTACTTC.

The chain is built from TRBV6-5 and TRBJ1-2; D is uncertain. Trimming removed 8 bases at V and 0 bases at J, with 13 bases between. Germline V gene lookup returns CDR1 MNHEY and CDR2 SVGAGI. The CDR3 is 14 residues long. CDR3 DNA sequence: TGTGCCAGCGGAACAGCACCCACTAACTATGGCTACACCTTC. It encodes CASGTAPTNYGYTF.

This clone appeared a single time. The CDR3 DNA sequence: TGTGCCAGCAGCTTAGGTGCGGGAGCCTACGAGCAGTACTTC. Protein: CASSLGAGAYEQYF. The chain combines TRBV7-8 with TRBJ2-7; TRBD2 matches at 7 bases. The CDR3 covers 14 residues. V shed 1 base, J shed 2 bases, and the junction held 2 bases outside the gene matches. Germline values: CDR1 SGHVS, CDR2 FQNEAQ. Using reference TRBV7-8 and TRBJ2-7 for the parts outside the CDR3, the full variable domain is GAGVSQSPRYKVAKRGQDVALRCDPISGHVSLFWYQQALGQGPEFLTYFQNEAQLDKSGLPSDRFFAERPEGSVSTLKIQRTQQEDSAVYLCASSLGAGAYEQYFGPGTRLTVT.

The CDR3 coding sequence is TGCGCCAGCAGCTTGGCAGGCTACTATGGCTACACCTTC. It translates to CASSLAGYYGYTF. The chain links TRBV5-1 to TRBJ1-2; D gene ambiguous. Trimming cost V 0 bases and J 3 bases, with 6 bases left between them. The CDR3 has 13 residues. Per the germline V gene, CDR1 is SGHRS and CDR2 is YFSETQ. Based on the CDR3 plus reference TRBV5-1 and TRBJ1-2, the full variable domain is KAGVTQTPRYLIKTRGQQVTLSCSPISGHRSVSWYQQTPGQGLQFLFEYFSETQRNKGNFPGRFSGRQFSNSRSEMNVSTLELGDSALYLCASSLAGYYGYTFGSGTRLTVV.